This entry lists 2 T cell receptor beta chains sequenced from one sample in a study of cytomegalovirus exposure and HLA in healthy donors (dated by TCRdb to the late 2010s). The library was built by means of the immunoSEQ multiplex PCR assay. For the multiplex PCR, a mixture combining 60 forward primers for TCR Vbeta segments and 13 reverse primers for TCR Jbeta segments was used. As stored in TCRdb, this immuneACCESS dataset retains in-frame rearrangements with V and J assigned. A fraction of the clones does not appear; measured against another copy, unresolved V genes explain less than half of the discrepancy, and the remainder lacks a known reason. For this sample the table gives 110,000 to 150,000 clones, of which around 77% were detected only once. The top ten clones comprise approximately 4.9% of the sample. Input material: PBMCs. The receptors come from a woman between 45 and 60 years old in good health and CMV-seronegative.

The chain recombines TRBV7-3 with TRBJ2-6, with TRBD2 matching over 8 bases. The trim removed 3 bases at V and 2 bases at J, leaving 6 bases unmatched. The germline V gene has CDR1 SGHTA and CDR2 FQGTGA. The CDR3 contains 17 residues. DNA of the CDR3: TGTGCCAGCAGCTTGGGTCCAGCGGGGGCTGGGGCCAACGTCCTGACTTTC. Its translation: CASSLGPAGAGANVLTF.

V and J are TRBV11-2 and TRBJ2-7; 8 nucleotides match TRBD2. The CDR3 runs 15 residues. Germline-derived CDR1 and CDR2 are SGHAT and FQNNGV. V was clipped by 5 bases and J by 2 bases; unmatched bases: 8. The DNA for the CDR3 is TGTGCCAGCAGCACTTGGCGGGGGGTCACCTACGAGCAGTACTTC. It specifies CASSTWRGVTYEQYF. Full variable domain (outside the CDR3, taken from reference TRBV11-2 and TRBJ2-7): EAGVAQSPRYKIIEKRQSVAFWCNPISGHATLYWYQQILGQGPKLLIQFQNNGVVDDSQLPKDRFSAERLKGVDSTLKIQPAKLEDSAVYLCASSTWRGVTYEQYFGPGTRLTVT.